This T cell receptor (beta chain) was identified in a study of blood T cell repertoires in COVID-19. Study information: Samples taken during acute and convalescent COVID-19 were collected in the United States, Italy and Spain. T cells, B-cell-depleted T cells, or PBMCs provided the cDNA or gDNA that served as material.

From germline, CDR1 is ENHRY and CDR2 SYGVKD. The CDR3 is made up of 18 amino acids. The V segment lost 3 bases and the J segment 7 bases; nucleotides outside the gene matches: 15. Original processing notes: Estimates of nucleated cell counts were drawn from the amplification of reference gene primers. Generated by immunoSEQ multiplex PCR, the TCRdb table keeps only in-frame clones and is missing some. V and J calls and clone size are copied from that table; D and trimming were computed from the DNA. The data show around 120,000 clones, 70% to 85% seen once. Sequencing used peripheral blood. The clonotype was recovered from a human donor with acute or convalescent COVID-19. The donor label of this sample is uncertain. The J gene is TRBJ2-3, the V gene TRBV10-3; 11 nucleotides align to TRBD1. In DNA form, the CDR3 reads TGTGCCATCAGTGACCGCCGATTCGGACAGGGGGCTGGTTATACGCAGTATTTT. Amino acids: CAISDRRFGQGAGYTQYF.